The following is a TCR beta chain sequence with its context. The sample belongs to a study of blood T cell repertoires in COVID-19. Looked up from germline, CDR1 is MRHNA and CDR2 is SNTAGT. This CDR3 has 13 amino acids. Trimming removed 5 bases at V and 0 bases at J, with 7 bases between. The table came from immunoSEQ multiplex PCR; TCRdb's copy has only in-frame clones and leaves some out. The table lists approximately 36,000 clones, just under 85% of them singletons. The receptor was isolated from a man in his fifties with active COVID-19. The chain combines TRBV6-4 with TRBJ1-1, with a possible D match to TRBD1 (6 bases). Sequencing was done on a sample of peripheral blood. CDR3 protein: CASSWDMNTEAFF. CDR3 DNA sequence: TGTGCCAGCAGTTGGGACATGAACACTGAAGCTTTCTTT.